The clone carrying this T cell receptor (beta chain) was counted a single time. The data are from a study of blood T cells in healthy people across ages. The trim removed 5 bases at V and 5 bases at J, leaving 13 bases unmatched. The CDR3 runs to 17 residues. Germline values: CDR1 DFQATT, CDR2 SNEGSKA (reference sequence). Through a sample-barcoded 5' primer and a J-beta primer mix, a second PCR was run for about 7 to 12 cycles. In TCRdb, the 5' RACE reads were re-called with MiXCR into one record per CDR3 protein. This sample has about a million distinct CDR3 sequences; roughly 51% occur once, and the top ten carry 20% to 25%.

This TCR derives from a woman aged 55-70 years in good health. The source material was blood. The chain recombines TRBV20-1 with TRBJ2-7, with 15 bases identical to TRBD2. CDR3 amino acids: CSAAPGLAGGIGNEQYF. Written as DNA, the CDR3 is TGCAGTGCTGCGCCGGGACTAGCGGGAGGAATCGGAAACGAGCAGTACTTC.